This TCR beta chain was recorded in a study of beta chain features in type 1 diabetes. This clone was detected only a few times. Its specificity is not known. Overall study results and limits: Diminished insertions and augmented deletions at VDJ junctions characterized type 1 diabetes patients. Moderately but significantly shorter TCRB CDR3s were found in Type 1 diabetes patients in all four CD4+ subsets.

Expressed TCRB transcripts were sequenced after all isolated RNA was converted to cDNA. Sequencing used immunoSEQ multiplex PCR; TCRdb keeps in-frame clones, though not all of them. Counted here are about 180,000 clones, about 13% occurring once; the ten biggest clones make up 0.62%. Using CD45RO/CCR7/CD25/CD127/CD95/CD27, CD4+ naive, central memory, regulatory and stem cell-like memory cells were sorted. With V trimmed by 4 bases and J by 3 bases, 11 bases remained unmatched. The CDR3 is 16 amino acids. Germline V lookup: CDR1 MDHEN, CDR2 SYDVKM. The receptor was derived from a woman between 18 and 29 years old in good health. The chain carries TRBV28 and TRBJ2-5; TRBD2 agrees at 7 bases. Sample: central memory CD4+ T cells from blood. CDR3 sequence reads: CASSYSPSSGEETQYF. The CDR3 nucleotides read TGTGCCAGCAGTTATAGCCCCTCTAGCGGAGAAGAGACCCAGTACTTC.